This entry is about one T cell receptor beta chain. The assay was immunoSEQ multiplex PCR, and TCRdb's table has in-frame clones only and misses some. The data contain over 60,000 clones, about 88% of them singletons. Germline V CDR1 and CDR2: MNHNS, SASEGT. The CDR3 runs to 13 residues. V was shortened by 4 bases and J by 5 bases, with 9 bases between the two germline ends. This record comes from a study of OX40 agonist ivuxolimab in advanced cancers. The sequence came from an adult with an advanced solid tumor such as melanoma, head and neck, liver or kidney cancer. This chain joins TRBV6-1 and TRBJ1-5; D is unclear. Material: CD4+ or CD8+ T cells sorted from blood, obtained in a trial of the OX40 agonist ivuxolimab. CDR3 residues: CASSVRRDQPQHF. The CDR3 DNA reads TGTGCCAGCAGTGTCAGACGGGATCAGCCCCAGCATTTT.